One and the same sample provided the 8 T cell receptor beta chains below, sequenced in a study of patients and donors after allogeneic stem cell transplantation. Each CDR3 protein gets one entry after TCRdb re-called the RT-PCR reads with MiXCR. The sample lists about 110,000 distinct CDR3 sequences; around 36% were seen once. The source material was blood, either unsorted or a sorted T cell fraction (not recorded which). These receptors were obtained from a human donor who was either an allogeneic HSCT recipient or a stem cell or donor lymphocyte infusion donor (not recorded which). It is not recorded whose cells these are; they may come from a transplant donor.

This chain uses TRBV5-5 with TRBJ2-5; 9 bases line up with TRBD2. The CDR3 consists of 18 residues. From germline, CDR1 is SGHKS and CDR2 YYEKEE (reference sequence). V was clipped by 4 bases and J by 1 base; unmatched bases: 14. The CDR3 region has the DNA TGTGCCAGCAGCGAGTCTTCGTGGGCTAGCGGGACCCAAGAGACCCAGTACTTC. Its translation: CASSESSWASGTQETQYF.

In this sample, this clonotype turned up a few times. The chain joins TRBV24-1 to TRBJ2-7; tentative D call: TRBD1 (5 bases). Germline assignment: CDR1 KGHDR and CDR2 SFDVKD. V was pared by 4 bases and J by 4 bases, with 10 bases between. The length of the CDR3 is 13 residues. The CDR3 coding sequence is TGTGCCACCAGTGACCCGGACACTTACGAGCAGTACTTC. Translated, it gives CATSDPDTYEQYF.

This chain joins TRBV20-1 and TRBJ1-4; D remains unclear. Trimming took off 3 bases at V and 6 bases at J, with 5 bases between the two ends. Germline V CDR1 and CDR2: DFQATT, SNEGSKA (reference sequence). CDR3 length equals 11 residues. CDR3 amino acids: CSARDYEKLFF. The CDR3, as DNA: TGCAGTGCTAGGGATTATGAAAAACTGTTTTTT.

The rearrangement joins TRBV9 to TRBJ2-1; no definite D call. The CDR3 sequence is 15 residues long. V lost 4 bases and J lost 3, with 14 bases in between. CDR1 SGDLS and CDR2 YYNGEE come from the germline V gene. The CDR3 spells CASSSSPLRYNEQFF. Written as DNA, the CDR3 is TGTGCCAGCAGCTCGTCGCCTTTACGCTACAATGAGCAGTTCTTC.

The chain joins TRBV6-5 to TRBJ2-7, with 11 bases lining up with TRBD2. CDR3 length equals 15 residues. Trimming removed 5 bases from V and 3 bases from J; junction bases left unmatched: 6. Germline V gene lookup returns CDR1 MNHEY and CDR2 SVGAGI. CDR3 region: CASSKSSGRNYEQYF. CDR3 bases: TGTGCCAGCAGTAAGTCTAGCGGGAGGAACTACGAGCAGTACTTC.

This chain connects TRBV18 to TRBJ1-5, with 7 nucleotides matching TRBD1. This CDR3 comprises 15 residues. J gave up 2 bases and V 5 bases, and 6 bases lay outside the gene matches. Per germline, CDR1 KGHSH and CDR2 LQKENI. The CDR3 loop is CASSAGQVGNQPQHF. The CDR3 bases are TGTGCCAGCTCAGCCGGACAGGTGGGCAATCAGCCCCAGCATTTT.

Only a few counts were recorded for this clonotype. This rearrangement joins TRBV20-1 to TRBJ2-1; weak D call: TRBD2 (6 bases). The germline V and J ends were trimmed by 3 bases and 9 bases, with 18 bases remaining between them. CDR1 and CDR2 from the germline V gene are DFQATT and SNEGSKA (reference sequence). The CDR3 sequence is 14 residues long. CDR3 region: CSARSRERGGEQFF. The CDR3 DNA reads TGCAGTGCTAGGAGCCGGGAGAGAGGCGGTGAGCAGTTCTTC.

The chain employs TRBV20-1 and TRBJ2-7; TRBD2 matches 10 bases. CDR3 length: 17 amino acids. Germline V gene lookup returns CDR1 DFQATT and CDR2 SNEGSKA (reference sequence). Trimming took 0 bases from V and 3 from J; bases not matched to a gene: 11. The CDR3 loop is CSARETDPSGRYYEQYF. In DNA form, the CDR3 reads TGCAGTGCTAGAGAGACAGACCCTAGCGGGAGATACTACGAGCAGTACTTC.